This T cell receptor (beta chain) was identified in a study of T cell responses to AZD1222 COVID-19 vaccine. Whole-study context: Pooled together were second doses at about 4 or about 12 weeks. Whole-study findings and limits: Following two doses of AZD1222, Spike-specific TCR breadth and depth rose. CD4 TCRs covered the whole spike, strongest at regions 160-218 and 743-854. Baseline seropositivity occurred in only a handful of AZD1222 recipients.

This CDR3 region has 15 residues. Germline assignment: CDR1 MNHEY and CDR2 SVGAGI. The method was immunoSEQ multiplex PCR; TCRdb's version includes in-frame clones alone and lacks a portion of them. The sample includes 100,000 to 120,000 clones, approximately 90% seen only once; the top ten take around a tenth. As concerns this clone: The antigen is unknown. At one of its ends the junction is not consistent with the germline gene, which may arise from a read error.

This chain uses TRBV6-5 with TRBJ2-5, with 10 bases identical to TRBD1. Sample: peripheral blood, taken on day 0 of AZD1222 vaccination. This clonotype originated in an adult in good health. The CDR3 DNA is TGTGCCAGCAGTCGCCGGGGAGACAGGGGGCTTCAATTTCACTTC. It specifies CASSRRGDRGLQFHF.